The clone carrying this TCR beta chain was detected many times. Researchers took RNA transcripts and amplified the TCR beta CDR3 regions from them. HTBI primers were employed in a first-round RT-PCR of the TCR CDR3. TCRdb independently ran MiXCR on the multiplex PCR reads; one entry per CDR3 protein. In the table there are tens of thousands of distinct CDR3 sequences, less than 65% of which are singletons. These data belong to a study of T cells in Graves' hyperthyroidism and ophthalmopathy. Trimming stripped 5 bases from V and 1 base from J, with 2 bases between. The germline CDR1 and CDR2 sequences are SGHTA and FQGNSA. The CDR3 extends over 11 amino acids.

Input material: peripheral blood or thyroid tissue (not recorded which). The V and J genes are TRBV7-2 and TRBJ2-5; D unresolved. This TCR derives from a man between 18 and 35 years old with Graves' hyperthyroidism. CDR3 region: CASSIQETQYF. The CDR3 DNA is TGTGCCAGCAGCATCCAAGAGACCCAGTACTTC.